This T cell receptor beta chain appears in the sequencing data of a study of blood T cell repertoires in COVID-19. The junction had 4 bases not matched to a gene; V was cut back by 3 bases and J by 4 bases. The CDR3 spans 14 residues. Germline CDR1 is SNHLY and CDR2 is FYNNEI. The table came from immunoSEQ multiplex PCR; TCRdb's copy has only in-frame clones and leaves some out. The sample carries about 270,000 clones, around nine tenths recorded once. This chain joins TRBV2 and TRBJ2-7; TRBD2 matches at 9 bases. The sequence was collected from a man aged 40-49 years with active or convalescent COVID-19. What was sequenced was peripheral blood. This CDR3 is CASSEGSGGYEQYF. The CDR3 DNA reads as TGTGCCAGCAGTGAGGGTAGCGGGGGATACGAGCAGTACTTC. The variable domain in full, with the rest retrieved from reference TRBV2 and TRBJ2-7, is EPEVTQTPSHQVTQMGQEVILRCVPISNHLYFYWYRQILGQKVEFLVSFYNNEISEKSEIFDDQFSVERPDGSNFTLKIRSTKLEDSAMYFCASSEGSGGYEQYFGPGTRLTVT.